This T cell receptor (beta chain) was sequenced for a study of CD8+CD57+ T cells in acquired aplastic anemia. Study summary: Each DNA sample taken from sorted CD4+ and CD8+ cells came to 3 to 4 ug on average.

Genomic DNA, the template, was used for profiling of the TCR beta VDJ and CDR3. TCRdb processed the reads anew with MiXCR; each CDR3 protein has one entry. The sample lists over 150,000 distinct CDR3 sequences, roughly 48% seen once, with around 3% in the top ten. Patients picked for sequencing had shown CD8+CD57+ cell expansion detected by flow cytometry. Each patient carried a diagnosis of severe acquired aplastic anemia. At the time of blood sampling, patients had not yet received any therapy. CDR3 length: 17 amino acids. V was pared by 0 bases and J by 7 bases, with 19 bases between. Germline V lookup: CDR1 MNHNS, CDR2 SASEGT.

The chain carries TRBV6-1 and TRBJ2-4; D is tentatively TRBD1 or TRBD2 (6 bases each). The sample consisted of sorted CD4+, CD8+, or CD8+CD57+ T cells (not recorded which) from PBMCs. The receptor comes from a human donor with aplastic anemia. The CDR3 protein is CASSEALLGGAWNIQYF. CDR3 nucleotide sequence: TGTGCCAGCAGTGAAGCGCTTCTGGGGGGCGCGTGGAACATTCAGTACTTC.